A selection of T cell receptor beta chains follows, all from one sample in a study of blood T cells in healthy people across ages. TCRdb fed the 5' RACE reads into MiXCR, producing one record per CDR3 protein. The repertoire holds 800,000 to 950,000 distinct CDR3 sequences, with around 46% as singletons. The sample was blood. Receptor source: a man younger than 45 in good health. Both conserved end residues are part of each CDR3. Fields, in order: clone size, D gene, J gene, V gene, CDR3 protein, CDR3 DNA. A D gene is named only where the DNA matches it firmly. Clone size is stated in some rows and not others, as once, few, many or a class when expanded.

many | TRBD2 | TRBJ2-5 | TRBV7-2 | CASSPGTRLETQYF | TGTGCCAGCAGCCCCGGGACTAGGTTGGAGACCCAGTACTTC
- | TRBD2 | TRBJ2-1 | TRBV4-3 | CASSQDVASGYNEQFF | TGCGCCAGCAGCCAAGATGTGGCTAGCGGGTACAATGAGCAGTTCTTC
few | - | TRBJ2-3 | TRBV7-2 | CASSLLGGANTDTQYF | TGTGCCAGCAGCTTACTCGGCGGGGCGAACACAGATACGCAGTATTTT
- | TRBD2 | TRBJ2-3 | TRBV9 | CASSVASGETDTQYF | TGTGCCAGCAGCGTAGCTAGCGGGGAGACAGATACGCAGTATTTT
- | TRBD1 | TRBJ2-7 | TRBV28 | CASSIGGQSYEQYF | TGTGCCAGCAGTATTGGGGGACAGTCCTACGAGCAGTACTTC
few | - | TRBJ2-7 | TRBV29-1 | CSVVPDTLYEQYF | TGCAGCGTTGTCCCGGACACCTTATACGAGCAGTACTTC
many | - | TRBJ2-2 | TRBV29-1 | CSVGIQGNTGELFF | TGCAGCGTCGGAATACAGGGGAACACCGGGGAGCTGTTTTTT
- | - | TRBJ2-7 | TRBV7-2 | CTSSYTQFPYEQYF | TGTACCAGCAGCTACACACAGTTCCCCTACGAGCAGTACTTC
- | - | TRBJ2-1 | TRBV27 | CASSSTLGVGLYNEQFF | TGTGCCAGCAGTTCTACGCTAGGCGTTGGACTTTACAATGAGCAGTTCTTC
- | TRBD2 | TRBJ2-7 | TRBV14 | CASSQGKSGGFYEQYF | TGTGCCAGCAGCCAAGGGAAAAGCGGGGGATTTTACGAGCAGTACTTC
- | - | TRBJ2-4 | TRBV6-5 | CASSSGLSGDIQYF | TGTGCCAGCAGTTCCGGACTAAGCGGCGACATTCAGTACTTC
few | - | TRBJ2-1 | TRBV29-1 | CSVVDRDPYNEQFF | TGCAGCGTTGTGGATAGGGACCCCTACAATGAGCAGTTCTTC
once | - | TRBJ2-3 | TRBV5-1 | CASSQRDSTDTQYF | TGCGCCAGCAGCCAAAGGGACAGCACAGATACGCAGTATTTT
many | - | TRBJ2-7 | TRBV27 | CASSPPERTEQYF | TGTGCCAGCAGTCCACCCGAGAGGACAGAGCAGTACTTC
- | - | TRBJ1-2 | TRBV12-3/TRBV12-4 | CASSDPGLANYVYTF | TGTGCCAGCAGCGACCCGGGTCTAGCTAACTATGTCTACACCTTC
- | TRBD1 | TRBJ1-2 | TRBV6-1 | CATFDRERSRGYTF | TGTGCCACCTTTGACAGGGAAAGGAGCAGGGGCTACACCTTC
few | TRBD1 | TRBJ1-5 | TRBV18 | CASSRDRGVSNQPQHF | TGTGCCAGCTCACGGGACAGAGGTGTCAGCAATCAGCCCCAGCATTTT
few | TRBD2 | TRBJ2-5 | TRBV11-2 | CASSLRQREGETQYF | TGTGCCAGCAGCCTGCGACAGCGGGAGGGAGAGACCCAGTACTTC
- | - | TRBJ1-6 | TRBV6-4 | CASSVRLNSPLHF | TGTGCCAGCAGTGTCCGGCTAAATTCACCCCTCCACTTT
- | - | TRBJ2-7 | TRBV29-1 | CSGTLDSPNGEQYF | TGCAGCGGCACACTGGACAGCCCCAATGGGGAGCAGTACTTC
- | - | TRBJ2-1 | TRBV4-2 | CASSQAGGLEQFF | TGTGCCAGCAGCCAAGCAGGGGGGCTTGAGCAGTTCTTC
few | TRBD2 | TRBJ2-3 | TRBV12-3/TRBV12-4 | CASKRAGGDTQYF | TGTGCCAGCAAGAGAGCGGGGGGGGATACGCAGTATTTT
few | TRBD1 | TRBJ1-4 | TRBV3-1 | CASTSDRPNEKLFF | TGTGCCAGCACCTCGGACAGGCCGAATGAAAAACTGTTTTTT
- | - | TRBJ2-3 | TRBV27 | CASSSNGETDTQYF | TGTGCCAGCAGTTCCAACGGGGAGACAGATACGCAGTATTTT